These T cell receptor beta chains were read from a single sample in a study of shared T cell receptors in the human thymus. Profiling relied on immunoSEQ multiplex PCR, and the TCRdb table lists in-frame clones only, not all of them. The top ten clones hold over 0.008% of a sample with 700,000 or so clones, 70% to 90% of them seen once. This sample also appeared in a second study, on human thymus T cells.

Sequencing was carried out using thymocytes. The receptors come from a girl less than two years old with a congenital heart defect. The CDR3 runs from the conserved cysteine through the conserved F or W. D genes are given only for firm matches. Clone size is stated in some rows and not others, as once, few, many or a class when expanded.

size: NA; J: TRBJ2-2; D: NA; length: 14; V: TRBV10-3; DNA: TGTGCCATCAAATGGACGGGGGAGAGCGGGGAGCTGTTTTTT; CDR3: CAIKWTGESGELFF
size: NA; J: TRBJ1-3; D: TRBD1; length: 17; V: TRBV6-1; DNA: TGTGCCAGCAGTGACCACAGGGGAGGAACTCGTGGAAACACCATATATTTT; CDR3: CASSDHRGGTRGNTIYF
size: NA; J: TRBJ1-2; D: NA; length: 14; V: TRBV25-1; DNA: TGTGCCAGCGGCAGTGGGGCCGCCCACTATGGCTACACCTTC; CDR3: CASGSGAAHYGYTF
size: NA; J: TRBJ1-1; D: NA; length: 14; V: TRBV4-3; DNA: TGCGCCAGCAGCCAATCCTACGGTAACACTGAAGCTTTCTTT; CDR3: CASSQSYGNTEAFF
size: NA; J: TRBJ1-1; D: NA; length: 16; V: TRBV7-9; DNA: TGTGCCAGCAGTTTCTATCAGGGGCGATTGAACACTGAAGCTTTCTTT; CDR3: CASSFYQGRLNTEAFF
size: NA; J: TRBJ2-3; D: TRBD2; length: 16; V: TRBV29-1; DNA: TGCAGCGTTGAAGATAGGCTAGCGGGGGTCACAGATACGCAGTATTTT; CDR3: CSVEDRLAGVTDTQYF
size: NA; J: TRBJ1-5; D: NA; length: 15; V: TRBV6-1; DNA: TGTGCCAGCAAAGTACAGGGATATAGCAATCAGCCCCAGCATTTT; CDR3: CASKVQGYSNQPQHF
size: once; J: TRBJ1-3; D: TRBD1; length: 16; V: TRBV11-2; DNA: TGTGCCAGCAGACACAGGGGGCCCACTCCTGGAAACACCATATATTTT; CDR3: CASRHRGPTPGNTIYF
size: few; J: TRBJ2-2; D: NA; length: 15; V: TRBV27; DNA: TGTGCCAGCAGTCTAGCCCTAAATAGGATCGGGGAGCTGTTTTTT; CDR3: CASSLALNRIGELFF
size: NA; J: TRBJ2-2; D: NA; length: 13; V: TRBV19; DNA: TGTGCCAGTAGTATTAGCCCAGTTAGGGAGCTGTTTTTT; CDR3: CASSISPVRELFF
size: NA; J: TRBJ2-4; D: TRBD2; length: 17; V: TRBV5-1; DNA: TGCGCCAGCAGCCAACCCTGGGGGGGAGTAGCCAAAAACATTCAGTACTTC; CDR3: CASSQPWGGVAKNIQYF
size: NA; J: TRBJ1-1; D: TRBD1; length: 16; V: TRBV4-2; DNA: TGTGCCAGCAGCGACGAGATAACTGGACAGGTCCCTGAAGCTTTCTTT; CDR3: CASSDEITGQVPEAFF
size: once; J: TRBJ1-2; D: NA; length: 15; V: TRBV30; DNA: TGTGCCTGGAGTGTAGGTCCGGCGGAATACTATGGCTACACCTTC; CDR3: CAWSVGPAEYYGYTF
size: NA; J: TRBJ2-5; D: TRBD1; length: 12; V: TRBV29-1; DNA: TGCAGCGTTGTTGACAGGGGAGAGACCCAGTACTTC; CDR3: CSVVDRGETQYF
size: NA; J: TRBJ2-7; D: NA; length: 14; V: TRBV7-9; DNA: TGTGCCAGCAGCTTAGGGCCAGTCTCCTACGAGCAGTACTTC; CDR3: CASSLGPVSYEQYF
size: NA; J: TRBJ1-1; D: NA; length: 14; V: TRBV11-2; DNA: TGTGCCAGCAGCTTAGCGCCCGGGGGGACTGAAGCTTTCTTT; CDR3: CASSLAPGGTEAFF
size: NA; J: TRBJ1-2; D: TRBD1; length: 16; V: TRBV18; DNA: TGTGCCAGCTCCGACGTCGGACAGGTAAAGAACTATGGCTACACCTTC; CDR3: CASSDVGQVKNYGYTF
size: NA; J: TRBJ1-2; D: NA; length: 13; V: TRBV27; DNA: TGTGCCAGCAGTTTTTCCAGGGACTATGGCTACACCTTC; CDR3: CASSFSRDYGYTF
size: NA; J: TRBJ2-7; D: NA; length: 11; V: TRBV20-1; DNA: TGCAGTGCTAGAGACCAATACGAGCAGTACTTC; CDR3: CSARDQYEQYF
size: NA; J: TRBJ1-2; D: NA; length: 19; V: TRBV4-3; DNA: TGCGCCAGCAGCCAAGATAGGGACTGGTCTGGGGGACGAAACTATGGCTACACCTTC; CDR3: CASSQDRDWSGGRNYGYTF
size: NA; J: TRBJ1-5; D: NA; length: 14; V: TRBV18; DNA: TGTGCCAGCTCACCACTTACAGCTAATCAGCCCCAGCATTTT; CDR3: CASSPLTANQPQHF
size: NA; J: TRBJ2-4; D: TRBD1; length: 15; V: TRBV5-1; DNA: TGCGCCAGCAGCCCCACGGACAGGCTACTAAACATTCAGTACTTC; CDR3: CASSPTDRLLNIQYF
size: NA; J: TRBJ2-7; D: TRBD1; length: 16; V: TRBV7-6; DNA: TGTGCCAGCAGCTTAAGAAGCCGGACAGGGGCCTACGAGCAGTACTTC; CDR3: CASSLRSRTGAYEQYF
size: NA; J: TRBJ2-1; D: TRBD2; length: 22; V: TRBV9; DNA: TGTGCCAGCAGCGTAGCGGGGGGGACTAGCGGGGGGGCCCTGGGCTCCTACAATGAGCAGTTCTTC; CDR3: CASSVAGGTSGGALGSYNEQFF
size: NA; J: TRBJ1-1; D: NA; length: 11; V: TRBV28; DNA: TGTGCCAGCAGTGATGGGGCGGAAGCTTTCTTT; CDR3: CASSDGAEAFF
size: NA; J: TRBJ2-5; D: TRBD1; length: 14; V: TRBV7-8; DNA: TGTGCCGGACAGGGACAGGGGGTCCAAGAGACCCAGTACTTC; CDR3: CAGQGQGVQETQYF
size: once; J: TRBJ2-7; D: TRBD2; length: 16; V: TRBV4-3; DNA: TGCGCCAGCAGCCAGCTTAGCGGGGGGGATCTATACGAGCAGTACTTC; CDR3: CASSQLSGGDLYEQYF
size: NA; J: TRBJ1-1; D: NA; length: 13; V: TRBV13; DNA: TGTGCCAGCAGCTTTGCACGGGGCACTGAAGCTTTCTTT; CDR3: CASSFARGTEAFF
size: NA; J: TRBJ1-1; D: NA; length: 14; V: TRBV11-2; DNA: TGTGCCAGCAGCTTAGAAGGGGTGAGGACTGAAGCTTTCTTT; CDR3: CASSLEGVRTEAFF
size: NA; J: TRBJ2-7; D: NA; length: 13; V: TRBV27; DNA: TGTGCCAGCAGTTTATCTCTAGCAGGCGAGCAGTACTTC; CDR3: CASSLSLAGEQYF
size: NA; J: TRBJ2-7; D: TRBD1; length: 16; V: TRBV7-6; DNA: TGTGCCAGCAGCCCGCGGACAGGGCTCCCCTCCTACGAGCAGTACTTC; CDR3: CASSPRTGLPSYEQYF
size: NA; J: TRBJ2-7; D: TRBD1; length: 15; V: TRBV6-6; DNA: TGTGCCAGCAGCCCCGACAGGGGAGGTGACCACGAGCAGTACTTC; CDR3: CASSPDRGGDHEQYF
size: few; J: TRBJ1-1; D: TRBD1; length: 21; V: TRBV6-1; DNA: TGTGCCAGCAGTGAAGCTTTTGGACAGGGCGAAGCGATCCTCTGGGACACTGAAGCTTTCTTT; CDR3: CASSEAFGQGEAILWDTEAFF
size: NA; J: TRBJ1-1; D: NA; length: 17; V: TRBV4-1; DNA: TGCGCCAGCAGCCCCATGAAAAGAGGGGGAAAGAACACTGAAGCTTTCTTT; CDR3: CASSPMKRGGKNTEAFF
size: NA; J: TRBJ1-2; D: TRBD1; length: 19; V: TRBV7-7; DNA: TGTGCTAGCAGCTCTTTAGGTTCCTCCTCCGGGACAGGGATCTATGGCTACACCTTC; CDR3: CASSSLGSSSGTGIYGYTF
size: few; J: TRBJ2-7; D: NA; length: 11; V: TRBV5-5; DNA: TGTGCCAGCAGCTTCCGGTACGAGCAGTACTTC; CDR3: CASSFRYEQYF
size: NA; J: TRBJ1-2; D: NA; length: 13; V: TRBV29-1; DNA: TGCAGCGCCCCGGGGGAATCGGACTATGGCTACACCTTC; CDR3: CSAPGESDYGYTF
size: few; J: TRBJ1-1; D: NA; length: 19; V: TRBV4-3; DNA: TGCGCCAGCAGCCAAGATTATGGCCGGGAAGGCACCCGGGCCACTGAAGCTTTCTTT; CDR3: CASSQDYGREGTRATEAFF
size: NA; J: TRBJ2-1; D: NA; length: 11; V: TRBV4-1; DNA: TGCGCCAGCAGCCAAGGGCCTGAGCAGTTCTTC; CDR3: CASSQGPEQFF
size: NA; J: TRBJ2-5; D: TRBD2; length: 18; V: TRBV11-1; DNA: TGTGCCAGCAGCGTCCGGACTAGCGGGGGGGTTCGACAAGAGACCCAGTACTTC; CDR3: CASSVRTSGGVRQETQYF
size: NA; J: TRBJ1-1; D: TRBD1; length: 18; V: TRBV4-1; DNA: TGCGCCAGCAGTCCTATCATTTGGACAGGGGATATGAACACTGAAGCTTTCTTT; CDR3: CASSPIIWTGDMNTEAFF
size: NA; J: TRBJ1-5; D: NA; length: 13; V: TRBV6-5; DNA: TGTGCCAGCAGATCAGGGGTCAGGCAGCCCCAGCATTTT; CDR3: CASRSGVRQPQHF
size: NA; J: TRBJ1-5; D: NA; length: 15; V: TRBV9; DNA: TGTGCCAGCAGCGCCCACGAGGGTGCGGATCAGCCCCAGCATTTT; CDR3: CASSAHEGADQPQHF
size: once; J: TRBJ2-7; D: TRBD1; length: 17; V: TRBV4-1; DNA: TGCGCCAGCAGCCAAGAGGGGTGGGACAGGCACTCCTACGAGCAGTACTTC; CDR3: CASSQEGWDRHSYEQYF
size: NA; J: TRBJ2-7; D: NA; length: 14; V: TRBV28; DNA: TGTGCCAGCAGTCAGAATCGGGGATCCTACGAGCAGTACTTC; CDR3: CASSQNRGSYEQYF
size: NA; J: TRBJ1-6; D: TRBD1; length: 15; V: TRBV5-4; DNA: TGTGCCAGCAAATTTGGGGGGACAGATAATTCACCCCTCCACTTT; CDR3: CASKFGGTDNSPLHF
size: NA; J: TRBJ2-5; D: TRBD1; length: 16; V: TRBV6-5; DNA: TGTGCCAGCAGTTACTCCTCGGACAGGTACCAAGAGACCCAGTACTTC; CDR3: CASSYSSDRYQETQYF
size: NA; J: TRBJ1-6; D: NA; length: 16; V: TRBV12-2; DNA: TGTGCAAACCACGCGACCGACAGACAGGATAATTCACCCCTCCACTTT; CDR3: CANHATDRQDNSPLHF
size: NA; J: TRBJ1-5; D: TRBD1; length: 19; V: TRBV27; DNA: TGTGCCAGCAGTTTATCGAGGGAGGGGCAGGGGGCGATTAATCAGCCCCAGCATTTT; CDR3: CASSLSREGQGAINQPQHF
size: NA; J: TRBJ2-5; D: TRBD1; length: 19; V: TRBV27; DNA: TGTGCCAGCAGTAGAAACCCGGGACAGGGAACGGAAAAGCAAGAGACCCAGTACTTC; CDR3: CASSRNPGQGTEKQETQYF
size: NA; J: TRBJ1-1; D: NA; length: 16; V: TRBV29-1; DNA: TGCAGCGTTGAAGGGGGTCACAGGGACGGCCACACTGAAGCTTTCTTT; CDR3: CSVEGGHRDGHTEAFF
size: NA; J: TRBJ2-7; D: NA; length: 17; V: TRBV27; DNA: TGTGCCAGCAGCCCGAGGAGGATGGGGCCCAACAGGGTCGAGCAGTACTTC; CDR3: CASSPRRMGPNRVEQYF
size: few; J: TRBJ2-2; D: NA; length: 12; V: TRBV6-5; DNA: TGTGCCAGCAGTTACCCCCCAGGGGAGCTGTTTTTT; CDR3: CASSYPPGELFF
size: once; J: TRBJ1-2; D: NA; length: 15; V: TRBV7-2; DNA: TGTGCCAGCAGCTTAGTGAGACAGTCTAACTATGGCTACACCTTC; CDR3: CASSLVRQSNYGYTF
size: NA; J: TRBJ1-2; D: NA; length: 11; V: TRBV30; DNA: TGTGCCTCCCAGTATCGGGGTTCTAACACCTTC; CDR3: CASQYRGSNTF
size: NA; J: TRBJ2-1; D: NA; length: 15; V: TRBV4-2; DNA: TGTGCCAGCAGCCAAACCGGTGGCAGGGGTGATGAGCAGTTCTTC; CDR3: CASSQTGGRGDEQFF
size: NA; J: TRBJ1-2; D: NA; length: 16; V: TRBV6-5; DNA: TGTGCCAGCAGTTACGCCCACAGGGTGGTATTAGGCGGCTACACCTTC; CDR3: CASSYAHRVVLGGYTF